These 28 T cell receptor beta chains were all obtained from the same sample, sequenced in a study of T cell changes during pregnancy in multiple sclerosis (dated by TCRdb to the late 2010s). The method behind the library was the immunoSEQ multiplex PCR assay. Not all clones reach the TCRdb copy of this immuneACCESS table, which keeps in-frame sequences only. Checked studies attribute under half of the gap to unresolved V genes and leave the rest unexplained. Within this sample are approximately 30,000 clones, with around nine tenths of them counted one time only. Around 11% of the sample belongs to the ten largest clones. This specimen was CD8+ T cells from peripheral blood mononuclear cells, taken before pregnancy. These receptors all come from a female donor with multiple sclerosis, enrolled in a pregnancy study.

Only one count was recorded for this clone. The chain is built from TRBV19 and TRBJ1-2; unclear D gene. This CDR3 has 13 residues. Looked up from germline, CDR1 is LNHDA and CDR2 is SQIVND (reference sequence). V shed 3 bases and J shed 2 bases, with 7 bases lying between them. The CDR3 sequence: CASSIGLNYGYTF. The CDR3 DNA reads TGTGCCAGTAGTATCGGTCTCAACTATGGCTACACCTTC.

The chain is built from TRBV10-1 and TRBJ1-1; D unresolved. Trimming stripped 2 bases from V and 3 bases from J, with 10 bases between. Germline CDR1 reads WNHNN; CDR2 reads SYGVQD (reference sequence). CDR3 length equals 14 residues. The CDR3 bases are TGCGCCAGCAGTGAGAGATGTAGCCACACTGAAGCTTTCTTT. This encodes CASSERCSHTEAFF.

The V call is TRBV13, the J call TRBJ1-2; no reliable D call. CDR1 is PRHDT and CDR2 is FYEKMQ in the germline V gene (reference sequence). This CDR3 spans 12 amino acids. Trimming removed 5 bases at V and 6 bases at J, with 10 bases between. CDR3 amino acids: CASSEGVDGYTF. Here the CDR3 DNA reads TGTGCCAGCAGCGAGGGCGTGGATGGCTACACCTTC.

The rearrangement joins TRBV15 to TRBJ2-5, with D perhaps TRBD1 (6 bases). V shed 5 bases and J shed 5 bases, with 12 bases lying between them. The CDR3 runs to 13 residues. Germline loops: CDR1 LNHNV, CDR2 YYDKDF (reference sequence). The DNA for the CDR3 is TGTGCCACCAGCGTGGACAGTCCGGAGACCCAGTACTTC. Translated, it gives CATSVDSPETQYF.

The CDR3 is CASSPTTGGSTDTQYF. The DNA of the CDR3 is TGTGCCAGCAGCCCCACTACAGGGGGAAGCACAGATACGCAGTATTTT. V gene TRBV11-1 combines with J gene TRBJ2-3; 8 bases match TRBD1. The CDR3 spans 16 residues. CDR1 is SGHAT, CDR2 FQDESV, per germline (reference sequence). Unmatched junction bases numbered 7, after V lost 5 bases and J lost 0 bases.

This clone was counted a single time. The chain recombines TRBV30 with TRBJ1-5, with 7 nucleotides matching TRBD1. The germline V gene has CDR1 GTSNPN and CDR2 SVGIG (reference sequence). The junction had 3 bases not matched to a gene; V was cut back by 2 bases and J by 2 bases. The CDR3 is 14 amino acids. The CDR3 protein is CAWSTGVGNQPQHF. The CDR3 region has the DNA TGTGCCTGGAGTACAGGGGTAGGCAATCAGCCCCAGCATTTT.

As DNA, the CDR3 is TGTGCCAGCAGCCCGAGGGTAGTAGGGGGACCCGAAGAGGGCTACGAGCAGTACTTC. As protein: CASSPRVVGGPEEGYEQYF. The rearrangement links TRBV27 to TRBJ2-7, with D perhaps TRBD1 (6 bases). In germline, CDR1 is MNHEY, CDR2 SMNVEV (reference sequence). The germline V and J ends were trimmed by 6 bases and 3 bases, with 30 bases remaining between them. The CDR3 is 19 residues long.

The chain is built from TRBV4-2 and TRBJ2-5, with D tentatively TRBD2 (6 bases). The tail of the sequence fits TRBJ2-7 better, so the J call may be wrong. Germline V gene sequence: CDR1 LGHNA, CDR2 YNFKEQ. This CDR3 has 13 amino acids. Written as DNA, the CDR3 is TGTGCCAGCAGCTTGGAGGGGAGCCACGAGCAGTACTTC. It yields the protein CASSLEGSHEQYF.

CDR3 DNA sequence: TGTGCCCTCAACCGCCCCCTACTTGCCACAGATACGCAGTATTTT. Its translation is CALNRPLLATDTQYF. This chain links TRBV27 with TRBJ2-3; D unresolved. V dropped 11 bases and J dropped 2 bases, with 20 bases sitting between them. Germline loops: CDR1 MNHEY, CDR2 SMNVEV (reference sequence). The CDR3 totals 15 residues.

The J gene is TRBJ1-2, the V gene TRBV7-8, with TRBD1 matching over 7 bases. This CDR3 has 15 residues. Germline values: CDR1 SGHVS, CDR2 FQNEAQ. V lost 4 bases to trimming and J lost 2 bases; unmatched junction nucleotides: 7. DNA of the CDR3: TGTGCCAGCAGCTCTACAGGGGATGCGAACTATGGCTACACCTTC. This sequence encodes CASSSTGDANYGYTF. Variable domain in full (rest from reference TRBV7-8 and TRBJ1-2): GAGVSQSPRYKVAKRGQDVALRCDPISGHVSLFWYQQALGQGPEFLTYFQNEAQLDKSGLPSDRFFAERPEGSVSTLKIQRTQQEDSAVYLCASSSTGDANYGYTFGSGTRLTVV.

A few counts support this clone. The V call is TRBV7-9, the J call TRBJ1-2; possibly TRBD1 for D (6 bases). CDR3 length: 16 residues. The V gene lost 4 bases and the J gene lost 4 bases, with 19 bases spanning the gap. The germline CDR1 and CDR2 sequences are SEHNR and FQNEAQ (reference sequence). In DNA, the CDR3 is TGTGCCAGCAGCTATCTGACAGGCATGCTAACCTATGGCTACACCTTC. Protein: CASSYLTGMLTYGYTF.

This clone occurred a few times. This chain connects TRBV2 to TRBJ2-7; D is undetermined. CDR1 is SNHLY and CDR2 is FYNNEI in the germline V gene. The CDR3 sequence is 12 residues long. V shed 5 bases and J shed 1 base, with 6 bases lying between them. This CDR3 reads CASSLGSYEQYF. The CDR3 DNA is TGTGCCAGCAGTCTCGGGTCCTACGAGCAGTACTTC.

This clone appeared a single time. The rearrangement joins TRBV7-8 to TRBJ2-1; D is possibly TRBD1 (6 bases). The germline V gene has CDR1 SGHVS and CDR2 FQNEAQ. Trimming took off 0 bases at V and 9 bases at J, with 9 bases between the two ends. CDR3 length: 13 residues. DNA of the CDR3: TGTGCCAGCAGCTTAGCGGGGGCGGGTGAGCAGTTCTTC. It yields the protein CASSLAGAGEQFF.

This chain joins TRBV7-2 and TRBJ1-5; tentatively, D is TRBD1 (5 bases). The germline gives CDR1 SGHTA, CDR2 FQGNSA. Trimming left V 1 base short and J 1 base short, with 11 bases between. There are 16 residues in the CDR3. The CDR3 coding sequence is TGTGCCAGCAGCTTAGATAGCAGGGCGAGCAATCAGCCCCAGCATTTT. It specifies CASSLDSRASNQPQHF.

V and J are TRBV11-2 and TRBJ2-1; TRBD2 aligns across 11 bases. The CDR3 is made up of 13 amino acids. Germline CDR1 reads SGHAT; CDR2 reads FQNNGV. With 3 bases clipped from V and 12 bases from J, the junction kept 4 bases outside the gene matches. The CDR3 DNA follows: TGTGCCAGCAGCTTTGTAGCGGGAGGGGCGCAGTTCTTC. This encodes CASSFVAGGAQFF.

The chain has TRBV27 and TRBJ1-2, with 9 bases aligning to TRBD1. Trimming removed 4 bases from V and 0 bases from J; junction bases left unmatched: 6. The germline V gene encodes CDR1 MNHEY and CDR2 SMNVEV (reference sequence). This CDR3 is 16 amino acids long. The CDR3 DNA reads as TGTGCCAGCAGTTCTTCCACAGGGGGCCCTAACTATGGCTACACCTTC. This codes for CASSSSTGGPNYGYTF.

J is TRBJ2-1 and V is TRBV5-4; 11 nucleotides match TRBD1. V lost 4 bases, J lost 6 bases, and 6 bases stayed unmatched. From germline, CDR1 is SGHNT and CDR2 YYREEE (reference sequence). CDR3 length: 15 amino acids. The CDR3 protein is CASSTSGQGVNEQFF. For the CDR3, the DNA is TGTGCCAGCAGCACGTCGGGACAGGGGGTCAATGAGCAGTTCTTC.

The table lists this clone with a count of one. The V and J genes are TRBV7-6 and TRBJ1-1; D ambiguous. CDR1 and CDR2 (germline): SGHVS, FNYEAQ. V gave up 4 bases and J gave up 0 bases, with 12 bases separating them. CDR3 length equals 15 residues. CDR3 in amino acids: CASSSQAGVNTEAFF. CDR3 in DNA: TGTGCCAGCAGCTCCCAAGCCGGGGTGAACACTGAAGCTTTCTTT.

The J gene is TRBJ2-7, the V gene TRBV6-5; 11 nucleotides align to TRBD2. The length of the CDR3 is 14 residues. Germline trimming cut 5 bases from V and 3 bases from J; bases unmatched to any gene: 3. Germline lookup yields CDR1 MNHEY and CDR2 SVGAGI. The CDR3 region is CASSLGTSGYEQYF. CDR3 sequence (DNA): TGTGCCAGCAGTCTCGGGACTAGCGGCTACGAGCAGTACTTC.

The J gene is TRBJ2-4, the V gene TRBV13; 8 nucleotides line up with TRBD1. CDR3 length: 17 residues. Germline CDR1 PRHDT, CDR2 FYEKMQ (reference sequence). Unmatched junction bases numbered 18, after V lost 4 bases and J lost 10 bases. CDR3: CASSSRDRGFPYRIQYF. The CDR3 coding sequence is TGTGCCAGCAGCTCCCGTGACAGGGGTTTTCCCTACCGGATTCAGTACTTC.

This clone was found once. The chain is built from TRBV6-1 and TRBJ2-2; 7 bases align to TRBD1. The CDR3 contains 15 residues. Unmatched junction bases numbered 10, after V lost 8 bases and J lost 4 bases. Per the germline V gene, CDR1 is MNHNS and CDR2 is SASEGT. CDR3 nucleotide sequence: TGTGCCAGCGAGACAGGGCCGAGGGTCACCGGGGAGCTGTTTTTT. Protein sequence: CASETGPRVTGELFF.

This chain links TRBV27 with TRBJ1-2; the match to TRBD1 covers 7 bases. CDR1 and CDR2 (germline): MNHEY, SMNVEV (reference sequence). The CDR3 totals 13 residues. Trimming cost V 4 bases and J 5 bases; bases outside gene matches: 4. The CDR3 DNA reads TGTGCCAGCAGTTCCGGGACAGATTATGGCTACACCTTC. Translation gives CASSSGTDYGYTF.

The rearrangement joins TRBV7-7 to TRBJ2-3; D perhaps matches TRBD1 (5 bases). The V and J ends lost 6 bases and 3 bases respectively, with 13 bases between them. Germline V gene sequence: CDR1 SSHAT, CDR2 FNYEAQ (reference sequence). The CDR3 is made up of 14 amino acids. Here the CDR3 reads CASSWGSSTDTQYF. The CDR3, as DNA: TGTGCCAGCAGTTGGGGCTCCAGTACAGATACGCAGTATTTT.

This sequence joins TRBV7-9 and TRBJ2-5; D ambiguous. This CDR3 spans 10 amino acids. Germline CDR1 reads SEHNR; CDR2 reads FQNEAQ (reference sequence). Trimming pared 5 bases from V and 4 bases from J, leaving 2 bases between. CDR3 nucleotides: TGTGCCAGCAGCCGAGAGACCCAGTACTTC. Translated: CASSRETQYF.

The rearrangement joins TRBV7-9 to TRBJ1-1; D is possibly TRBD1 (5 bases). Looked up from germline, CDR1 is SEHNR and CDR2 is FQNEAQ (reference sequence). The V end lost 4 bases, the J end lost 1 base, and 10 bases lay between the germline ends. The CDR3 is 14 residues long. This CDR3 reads CASSSTGRNTEAFF. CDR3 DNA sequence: TGTGCCAGCAGCTCTACAGGACGGAACACTGAAGCTTTCTTT.

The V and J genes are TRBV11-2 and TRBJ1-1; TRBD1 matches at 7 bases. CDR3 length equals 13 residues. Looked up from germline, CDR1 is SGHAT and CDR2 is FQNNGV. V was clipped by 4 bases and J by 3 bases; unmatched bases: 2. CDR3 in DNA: TGTGCCAGCAGCTACAGGGGAGACACTGAAGCTTTCTTT. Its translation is CASSYRGDTEAFF.

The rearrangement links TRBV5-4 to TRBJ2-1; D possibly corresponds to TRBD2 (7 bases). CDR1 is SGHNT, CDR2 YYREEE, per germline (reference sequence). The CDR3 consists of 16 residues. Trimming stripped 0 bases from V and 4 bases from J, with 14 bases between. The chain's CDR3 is CASSLGPGGPYNEQFF. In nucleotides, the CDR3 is TGTGCCAGCAGCTTGGGGCCGGGGGGCCCTTACAATGAGCAGTTCTTC. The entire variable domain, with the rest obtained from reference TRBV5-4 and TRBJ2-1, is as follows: ETGVTQSPTHLIKTRGQQVTLRCSSQSGHNTVSWYQQALGQGPQFIFQYYREEENGRGNFPPRFSGLQFPNYSSELNVNALELDDSALYLCASSLGPGGPYNEQFFGPGTRLTVL.

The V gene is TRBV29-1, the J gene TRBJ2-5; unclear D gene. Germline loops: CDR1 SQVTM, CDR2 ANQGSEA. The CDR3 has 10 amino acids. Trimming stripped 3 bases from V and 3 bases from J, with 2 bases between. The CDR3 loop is CSVDEETQYF. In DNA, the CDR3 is TGCAGCGTTGACGAAGAGACCCAGTACTTC.